The source of this T cell receptor (beta chain) is a study of cytomegalovirus exposure and HLA in healthy donors. Study as a whole: Among around 170 million T cells, an earlier analysis found around 100 million unique TCR beta sequences. From donors who were HLA-typed, an early data release held 80 million to 95 million unique TCRs.

V gave up 1 base and J gave up 4 bases, with 19 bases separating them. The CDR3 consists of 16 residues. The germline V gene has CDR1 GTSNPN and CDR2 SVGIG (reference sequence). The PCR used 60 Vbeta and 13 Jbeta primers. Sequenced by immunoSEQ multiplex PCR; TCRdb stores in-frame clones only, minus some. The table lists 150,000 to 200,000 clones, about four fifths of them singletons. Regarding donors, all were healthy bone marrow donors. The V and J genes are TRBV30 and TRBJ1-2; no clear D gene. Sequences were obtained from PBMCs. The clonotype was recovered from a man aged 45-60 years in good health and CMV-seropositive. The DNA of the CDR3 is TGTGCCTGGAGTGCACTAATTCTAGGTACGCCCTATGGCTACACCTTC. This sequence encodes CAWSALILGTPYGYTF.